The 22 T cell receptor beta chains listed next were all sequenced from one sample in a study of blood T cell repertoires in COVID-19. The repertoire was sequenced with immunoSEQ multiplex PCR; TCRdb's copy has only in-frame clones and lacks some. The top ten hold roughly 18% of the sample, which has a few hundred thousand clones, approximately 92% seen once. Sequenced: PBMCs or T cells enriched from blood (not recorded which). These receptors came from a woman between 25 and 40 years old who had recovered from COVID-19.

This clone was recorded once. The same CDR3 is also encoded by other DNA sequences in this sample. The chain uses TRBV28 and TRBJ2-1; D is unresolved. This CDR3 has 13 amino acids. Germline V gene data show CDR1 as MDHEN and CDR2 as SYDVKM. V lost 5 bases and J 1 base, leaving 6 bases between the germline ends. CDR3 residues: CASSPRSYNEQFF. The CDR3 DNA reads TGTGCCAGCAGTCCCAGGTCCTACAATGAGCAGTTCTTC.

The chain combines TRBV19 with TRBJ2-1; 9 positions match TRBD2. The CDR3 sequence is 15 residues long. V trimming: 5 bases; J trimming: 10 bases; junction bases outside the gene matches: 12. Germline V CDR1 and CDR2: LNHDA, SQIVND (reference sequence). The chain's CDR3 is CASSQAPSGVREQFF. Written as DNA, the CDR3 is TGTGCCAGTAGTCAGGCGCCTAGCGGGGTTAGGGAGCAGTTCTTC.

The V call is TRBV6-5, the J call TRBJ1-2, with a tentative D call TRBD1 (5 bases). The V gene lost 6 bases and the J gene lost 2 bases, with 7 bases spanning the gap. This CDR3 has 12 residues. Germline values: CDR1 MNHEY, CDR2 SVGAGI. The CDR3 DNA is TGTGCCAGCAGCGCAGGGAACTATGGCTACACCTTC. It specifies CASSAGNYGYTF.

The gene calls are TRBV19 and TRBJ2-1, with D possibly being TRBD2 (5 bases). Per the germline V gene, CDR1 is LNHDA and CDR2 is SQIVND (reference sequence). The V end lost 9 bases, the J end lost 4 bases, and 25 bases lay between the germline ends. The CDR3 sequence is 17 residues long. CDR3 protein: CASTHSGSQSAYNEQFF. Written as DNA, the CDR3 is TGTGCCAGCACCCATTCTGGGAGCCAGTCTGCTTACAATGAGCAGTTCTTC.

This rearrangement joins TRBV7-8 to TRBJ1-1; D might be TRBD1 (5 bases). Trimming shortened V by 1 base and J by 1 base, and 16 bases separated the two germline ends. The CDR3 has 17 residues. CDR1 and CDR2 (germline): SGHVS, FQNEAQ. The CDR3 reads CASSLGRAAEGNTEAFF. The CDR3 bases are TGTGCCAGCAGCTTAGGCAGGGCGGCCGAAGGGAACACTGAAGCTTTCTTT.

The V call is TRBV6-2 or TRBV6-3, the J call TRBJ2-3; D gene unclear. This CDR3 is 13 amino acids long. V was shortened by 6 bases and J by 2 bases, with 9 bases between the two germline ends. Germline-derived CDR1 and CDR2 are MNHEY and SVGEGT. The DNA for the CDR3 is TGTGCCAGCAGCCAGAGGAACACAGATACGCAGTATTTT. It translates to CASSQRNTDTQYF.

Ten or more counts support this clone. The chain couples TRBV14 to TRBJ1-1, with 7 bases identical to TRBD1. This CDR3 is built from 15 residues. From germline, CDR1 is SGHDN and CDR2 FVKESK. V shed 4 bases and J 2 bases; nucleotides not matched to a gene: 7. CDR3 in DNA: TGTGCCAGCAGCCGCGGACAGGTTATAAACACTGAAGCTTTCTTT. This translates into CASSRGQVINTEAFF.

The rearrangement joins TRBV11-3 to TRBJ2-3; 8 nucleotides align to TRBD1. Trimming at V came to 5 bases and at J to 1 base, leaving 14 bases not matched to a gene. The germline V gene encodes CDR1 SGHNT and CDR2 YENEEA. The CDR3 is made up of 18 amino acids. CDR3 nucleotide sequence: TGTGCCAGCAGCGCCCCCACAGGGGGGAACCTCCGCACAGATACGCAGTATTTT. Translated, it gives CASSAPTGGNLRTDTQYF.

This rearrangement joins TRBV7-6 to TRBJ2-7; weak D call: TRBD2 (5 bases). The germline V and J ends were trimmed by 2 bases and 2 bases, with 16 bases remaining between them. The CDR3 totals 16 residues. The V gene's germline CDR1 is SGHVS and CDR2 FNYEAQ. CDR3 DNA: TGTGCCAGCAGCTTAACCGACCGGGGTGTCGCCTACGAGCAGTACTTC. Amino acids: CASSLTDRGVAYEQYF.

The chain has TRBV11-3 and TRBJ2-7; 8 positions agree with TRBD2. CDR3 length equals 15 residues. The germline CDR1 and CDR2 sequences are SGHNT and YENEEA. The V segment lost 5 bases and the J segment 6 bases; nucleotides outside the gene matches: 12. The CDR3 DNA reads as TGTGCCAGCAGCCCAGGCGCGGGGGGCCTAATCGAGCAGTACTTC. Amino acid sequence: CASSPGAGGLIEQYF.

The rearrangement joins TRBV7-2 to TRBJ2-1; D gene uncertain. CDR1 is SGHTA and CDR2 is FQGNSA in the germline V gene. The germline V and J ends were trimmed by 3 bases and 9 bases, with 9 bases remaining between them. The CDR3 runs 12 residues. The CDR3 DNA sequence: TGTGCCAGCAGCTTTCGGGTCGGTGAGCAGTTCTTC. This codes for CASSFRVGEQFF.

This chain uses TRBV11-2 with TRBJ2-5; weak D call: TRBD1 (5 bases). Germline V lookup: CDR1 SGHAT, CDR2 FQNNGV. CDR3 size: 15 residues. With 1 base removed from V and 1 base from J, the gap between germline ends came to 10 bases. CDR3 in DNA: TGTGCCAGCAGCTTAGCGGCAGGGTCCCAAGAGACCCAGTACTTC. It is translated as CASSLAAGSQETQYF.

This chain uses TRBV30 with TRBJ2-7, with D possibly being TRBD1 (5 bases). The CDR3 extends over 13 amino acids. The V and J ends lost 6 bases and 3 bases respectively, with 15 bases between them. The germline V gene has CDR1 GTSNPN and CDR2 SVGIG (reference sequence). CDR3 DNA: TGTGCCTGTACAGAAGGGGTAGACTACGAGCAGTACTTC. It is translated as CACTEGVDYEQYF.

Worth noting for this clone: The same CDR3 can be traced to other DNA sequences in this sample. The chain uses TRBV5-1 and TRBJ2-6; D unresolved. Germline V gene sequence: CDR1 SGHRS, CDR2 YFSETQ. The CDR3 loop spans 15 amino acids. V was trimmed by 1 base and J by 1 base, leaving 6 bases between them. The DNA of the CDR3 is TGCGCCAGCAGCTTGACTGCTTCTGGGGCCAACGTCCTGACTTTC. Translating it yields CASSLTASGANVLTF. The entire variable domain, with the rest obtained from reference TRBV5-1 and TRBJ2-6, is as follows: KAGVTQTPRYLIKTRGQQVTLSCSPISGHRSVSWYQQTPGQGLQFLFEYFSETQRNKGNFPGRFSGRQFSNSRSEMNVSTLELGDSALYLCASSLTASGANVLTFGAGSRLTVL.

The chain links TRBV27 to TRBJ1-1; unclear D gene. The CDR3 is 13 amino acids. Trimming removed 7 bases at V and 4 bases at J, with 13 bases between. CDR1 MNHEY and CDR2 SMNVEV come from the germline V gene (reference sequence). CDR3 nucleotides: TGTGCCAGCAAATCATTACAGTCCACTGAAGCTTTCTTT. Protein product: CASKSLQSTEAFF.

The gene calls are TRBV28 and TRBJ2-7; possible D gene TRBD1, 6 bases. This CDR3 comprises 15 residues. V was pared by 5 bases and J by 3 bases, with 17 bases between. Germline assignment: CDR1 MDHEN and CDR2 SYDVKM. The CDR3 sequence: CASSAFGGNHYEQYF. DNA for the CDR3: TGTGCCAGCAGTGCTTTTGGGGGCAACCACTACGAGCAGTACTTC.

Remarks on this clone: A junction end diverges from the germline sequence, so it may reflect a read error. This sequence joins TRBV7-7 and TRBJ1-2; TRBD1 agrees at 9 bases. Germline assignment: CDR1 SSHAT and CDR2 FNYEAQ (reference sequence). This CDR3 comprises 18 residues. The chain's CDR3 is CASSPPGQGSFRGYGYTF. The CDR3 DNA reads as TGTGCTAGCAGCCCCCCGGGACAGGGTAGCTTTCGGGGCTATGGCTACACCTTC.

The chain is built from TRBV7-6 and TRBJ1-5; D possibly corresponds to TRBD1 (5 bases). In germline, CDR1 is SGHVS, CDR2 FNYEAQ. There are 15 residues in the CDR3. V dropped 3 bases and J dropped 4 bases, with 13 bases sitting between them. In DNA, the CDR3 is TGTGCCAGCAGCTTGACAGCGGGCGAGAATCAGCCCCAGCATTTT. This gives the protein CASSLTAGENQPQHF.

This clone has just one count. J is TRBJ2-7 and V is TRBV28; possible D gene TRBD2, 7 bases. Trimming removed 7 bases from V and 3 bases from J, with 19 bases in between. The CDR3 sequence is 15 residues long. CDR1 MDHEN and CDR2 SYDVKM come from the germline V gene. CDR3 sequence (DNA): TGTGCCAGCACCTCACATGGGGGGGCCCACTACGAGCAGTACTTC. This sequence encodes CASTSHGGAHYEQYF.

The chain links TRBV9 to TRBJ2-7; 9 bases match TRBD1. Germline CDR1 reads SGDLS; CDR2 reads YYNGEE. V was clipped by 3 bases and J by 4 bases; unmatched bases: 8. This CDR3 region has 15 residues. The CDR3 protein is CASSESGTGLYEQYF. For the CDR3, the DNA is TGTGCCAGCAGCGAATCCGGGACAGGGCTTTACGAGCAGTACTTC.

This chain uses TRBV9 with TRBJ1-5; possibly TRBD1 for D (5 bases). V shed 6 bases and J shed 3 bases, with 13 bases lying between them. Germline V gives CDR1 SGDLS, CDR2 YYNGEE. The CDR3 totals 14 residues. CDR3 sequence: CASTQGVDNQPQHF. The CDR3 nucleotides read TGTGCCAGCACCCAGGGTGTGGACAATCAGCCCCAGCATTTT.

The chain employs TRBV7-9 and TRBJ1-1; weak D call: TRBD1 (5 bases). This CDR3 is 17 amino acids long. The germline V gene has CDR1 SEHNR and CDR2 FQNEAQ (reference sequence). Trimming left V 1 base short and J 6 bases short, with 21 bases between. This CDR3 reads CASSLVQGPFGGPEAFF. The CDR3 DNA follows: TGTGCCAGCAGCTTAGTCCAGGGCCCATTTGGCGGCCCTGAAGCTTTCTTT. Supplemented by reference TRBV7-9 and TRBJ1-1, the full variable domain reads DTGVSQNPRHKITKRGQNVTFRCDPISEHNRLYWYRQTLGQGPEFLTYFQNEAQLEKSRLLSDRFSAERPKGSFSTLEIQRTEQGDSAMYLCASSLVQGPFGGPEAFFGQGTRLTVV.